The source of this TCR beta chain is a study of T cell responses to AZD1222 COVID-19 vaccine. Points from the study as a whole: Clonal diversity may have been underestimated, and the donors were mostly white British, with more females than males. At 160-218 and 743-854, vaccine-associated CD4 TCRs were dominant, and they spanned spike. Spike-specific TCR repertoires showed rising breadth and depth after two AZD1222 doses.

Second-dose schedules of about 4 or about 12 weeks were combined. The germline V gene encodes CDR1 MNHEY and CDR2 SMNVEV (reference sequence). The CDR3 runs to 14 residues. Trimming pared 11 bases from V and 4 bases from J, leaving 20 bases between. TCRdb's table, derived via immunoSEQ multiplex PCR, lists solely in-frame clones and lacks some. The data hold tens of thousands of clones, with 80% to 95% observed a single time. This clone was observed a single time. The antigen remains undetermined. The sequence was collected from an adult who received the AZD1222 COVID-19 vaccine. This sample comprised peripheral blood, obtained 28 days after the second AZD1222 dose. The chain employs TRBV27 and TRBJ1-2; D is unclear. The CDR3 reads CAPPRAADLYGYTF. The CDR3 nucleotides are TGTGCCCCCCCCCGGGCCGCCGACCTCTATGGCTACACCTTC.